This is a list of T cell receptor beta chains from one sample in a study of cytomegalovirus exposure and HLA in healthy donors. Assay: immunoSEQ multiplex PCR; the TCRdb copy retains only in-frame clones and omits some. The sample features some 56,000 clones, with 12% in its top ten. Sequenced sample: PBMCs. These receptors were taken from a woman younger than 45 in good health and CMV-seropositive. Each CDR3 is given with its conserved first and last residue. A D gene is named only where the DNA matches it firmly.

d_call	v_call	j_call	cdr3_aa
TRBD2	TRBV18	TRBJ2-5	CASSPPTGGRETQYF
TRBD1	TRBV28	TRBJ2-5	CASRRGPQETQYF
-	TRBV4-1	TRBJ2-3	CASSQVADRPAGSDTQYF
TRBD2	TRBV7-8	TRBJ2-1	CASSFRLAGPDEQFF
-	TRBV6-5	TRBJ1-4	CASSYSSVGRQKLFF
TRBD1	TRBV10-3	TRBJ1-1	CAISEAGGVSAEAFF
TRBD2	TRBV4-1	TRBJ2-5	CASSHTGGEETQYF
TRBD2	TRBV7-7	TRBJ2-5	CASSLGTSGIETQYF
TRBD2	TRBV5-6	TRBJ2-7	CASSLWTGGEQYF
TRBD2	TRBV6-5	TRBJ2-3	CASSWGLALDTQYF
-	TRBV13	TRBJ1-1	CASRRFSNTEAFF
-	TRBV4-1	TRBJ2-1	CASSRPGVNNEQFF
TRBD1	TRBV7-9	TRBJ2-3	CASSWGTGLADTQYF
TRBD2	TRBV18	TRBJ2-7	CASSPGTSSYEQYF
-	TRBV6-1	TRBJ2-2	CASSYSTGELFF
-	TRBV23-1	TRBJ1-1	CASSHGGPHTEAFF
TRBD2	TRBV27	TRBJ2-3	CASKVGGITDTQYF
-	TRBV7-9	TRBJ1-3	CASRVTGGPGNTIYF
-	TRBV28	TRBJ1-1	CASSTQGSEAFF
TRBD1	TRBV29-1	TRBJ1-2	CSASTGEDYGYTF
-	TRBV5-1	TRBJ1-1	CASSWTMNTEAFF
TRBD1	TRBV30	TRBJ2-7	CASLGQGFAEQYF
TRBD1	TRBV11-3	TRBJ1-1	CASSSTGQEAFF
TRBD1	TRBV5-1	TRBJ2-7	CASSLVQGESPEQYF
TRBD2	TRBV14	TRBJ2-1	CASSHGTGGNEQFF
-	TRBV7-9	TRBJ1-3	CASSSKSLLSGNTIYF
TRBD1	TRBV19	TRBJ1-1	CASSRDRENTEAFF
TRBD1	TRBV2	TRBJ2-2	CASSASRQGGELFF
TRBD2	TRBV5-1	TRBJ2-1	CASSLTGLAEYNEQFF
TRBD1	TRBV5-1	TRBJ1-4	CASSPQGAQEEKLFF
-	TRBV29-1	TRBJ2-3	CSVAPGTDTQYF
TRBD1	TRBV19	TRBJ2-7	CATKSGTGGYEQYF
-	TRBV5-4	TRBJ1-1	CASSLGAKNTEAFF
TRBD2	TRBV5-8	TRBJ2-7	CASSVRTGTIINEQYF
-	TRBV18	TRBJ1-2	CASSPAGAGQNYGYTF
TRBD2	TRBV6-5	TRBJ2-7	CASMAAGGPFSEQYF
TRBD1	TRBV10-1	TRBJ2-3	CASTEGATRTDTQYF
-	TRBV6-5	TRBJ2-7	CASTRGGGGGKQYF
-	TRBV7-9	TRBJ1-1	CASSLGLSAEAFF
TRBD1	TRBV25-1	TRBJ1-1	CASSESGTGATFF
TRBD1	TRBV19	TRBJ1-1	CASVARGQAHTEAFF
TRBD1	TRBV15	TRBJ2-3	CATSRAGQGRDTQYF
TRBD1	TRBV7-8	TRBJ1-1	CASSRVTTGRTEAFF
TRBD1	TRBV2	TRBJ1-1	CASSRQGATEAFF
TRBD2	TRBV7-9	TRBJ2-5	CASSSSGGAWTQYF
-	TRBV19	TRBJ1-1	CASSLSVDTEAFF
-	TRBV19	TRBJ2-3	CASSKGQSPTDTQYF
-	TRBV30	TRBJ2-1	CAWSSASYNEQFF
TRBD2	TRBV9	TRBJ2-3	CASSVGGRAGDTQYF
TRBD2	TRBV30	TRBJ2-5	CAWEVAGVGETQYF
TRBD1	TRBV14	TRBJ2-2	CASSPQDRGLAGELFF
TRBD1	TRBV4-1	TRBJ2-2	CASCRDRQTGELFF
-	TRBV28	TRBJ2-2	CASSPQDRTLGELFF